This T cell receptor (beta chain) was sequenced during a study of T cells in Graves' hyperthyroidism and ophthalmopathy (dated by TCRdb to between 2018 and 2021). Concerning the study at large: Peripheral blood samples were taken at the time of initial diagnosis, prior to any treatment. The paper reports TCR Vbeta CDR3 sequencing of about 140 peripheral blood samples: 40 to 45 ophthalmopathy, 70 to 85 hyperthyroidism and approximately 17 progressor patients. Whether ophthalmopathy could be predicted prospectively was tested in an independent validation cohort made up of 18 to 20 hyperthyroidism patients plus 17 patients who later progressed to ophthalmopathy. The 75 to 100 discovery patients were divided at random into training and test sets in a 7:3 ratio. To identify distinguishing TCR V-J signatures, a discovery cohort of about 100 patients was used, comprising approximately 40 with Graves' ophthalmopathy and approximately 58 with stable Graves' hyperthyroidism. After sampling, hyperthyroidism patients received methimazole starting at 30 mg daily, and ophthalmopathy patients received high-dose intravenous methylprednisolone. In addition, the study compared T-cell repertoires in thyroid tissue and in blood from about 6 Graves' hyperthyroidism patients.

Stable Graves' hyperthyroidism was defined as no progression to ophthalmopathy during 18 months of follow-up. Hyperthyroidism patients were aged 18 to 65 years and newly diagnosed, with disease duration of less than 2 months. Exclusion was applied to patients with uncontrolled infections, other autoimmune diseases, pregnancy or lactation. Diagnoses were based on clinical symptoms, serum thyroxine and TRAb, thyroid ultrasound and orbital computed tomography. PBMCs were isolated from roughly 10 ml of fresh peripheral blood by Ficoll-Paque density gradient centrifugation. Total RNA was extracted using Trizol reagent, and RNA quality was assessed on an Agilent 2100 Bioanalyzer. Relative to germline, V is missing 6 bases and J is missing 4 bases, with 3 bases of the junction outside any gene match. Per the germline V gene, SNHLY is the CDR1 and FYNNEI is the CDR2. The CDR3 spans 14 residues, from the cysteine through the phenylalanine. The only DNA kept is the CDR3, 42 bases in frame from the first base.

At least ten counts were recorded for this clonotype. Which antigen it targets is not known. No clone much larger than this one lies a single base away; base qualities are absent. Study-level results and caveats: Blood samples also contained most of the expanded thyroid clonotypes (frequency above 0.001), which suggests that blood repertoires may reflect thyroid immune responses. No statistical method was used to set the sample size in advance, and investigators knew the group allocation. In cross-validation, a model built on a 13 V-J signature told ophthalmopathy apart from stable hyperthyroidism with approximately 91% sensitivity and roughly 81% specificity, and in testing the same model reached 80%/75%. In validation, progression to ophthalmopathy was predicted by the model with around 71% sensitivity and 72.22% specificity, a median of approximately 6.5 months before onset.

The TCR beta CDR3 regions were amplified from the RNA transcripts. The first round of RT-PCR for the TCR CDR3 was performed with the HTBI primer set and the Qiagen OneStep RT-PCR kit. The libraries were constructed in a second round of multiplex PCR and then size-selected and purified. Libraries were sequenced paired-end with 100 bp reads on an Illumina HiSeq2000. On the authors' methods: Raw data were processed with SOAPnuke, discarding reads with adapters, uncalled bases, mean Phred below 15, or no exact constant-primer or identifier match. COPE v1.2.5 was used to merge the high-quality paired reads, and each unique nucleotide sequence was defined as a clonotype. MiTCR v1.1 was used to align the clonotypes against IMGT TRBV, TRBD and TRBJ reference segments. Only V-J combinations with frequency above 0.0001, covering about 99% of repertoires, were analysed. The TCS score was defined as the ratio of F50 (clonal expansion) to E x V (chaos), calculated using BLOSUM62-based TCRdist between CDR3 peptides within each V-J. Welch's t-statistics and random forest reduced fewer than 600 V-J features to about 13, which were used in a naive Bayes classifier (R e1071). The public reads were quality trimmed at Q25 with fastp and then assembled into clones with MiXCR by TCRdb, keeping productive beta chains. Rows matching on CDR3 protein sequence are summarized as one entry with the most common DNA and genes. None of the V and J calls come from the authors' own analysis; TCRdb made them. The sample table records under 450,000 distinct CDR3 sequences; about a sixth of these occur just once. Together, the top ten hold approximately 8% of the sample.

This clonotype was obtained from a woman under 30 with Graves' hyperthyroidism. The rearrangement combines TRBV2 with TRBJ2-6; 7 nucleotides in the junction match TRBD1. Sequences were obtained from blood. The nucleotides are TGTGCCAGCAGCACAGGGGCCGGGGCCAACGTCCTGACTTTC. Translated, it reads CASSTGAGANVLTF.